A selection of T cell receptor beta chains follows, all from one sample in a study of metastatic and nonmetastatic thyroid tumors. TCRdb reprocessed the PCR reads via MiXCR. The table shows 1,900 or so clones, with about a tenth occurring only once. The sample taken for sequencing was tumor tissue. The source of these receptors is a female donor with papillary thyroid cancer or a benign thyroid nodule (not recorded which). Some clones in this sample may be carry-over from other donors' samples. The CDR3 runs from the conserved cysteine through the conserved F or W. Each record gives: V gene, J gene, D gene, clone size, CDR3 protein, CDR3 DNA. The D gene is left open where the match is weak. A row's size may be missing; if present it is once, few, many or a size class.

TRBV20-1	TRBJ2-2	TRBD2	many	CSARDLIAGGYTGELFF	TGCAGTGCTAGGGACCTTATAGCGGGGGGGTACACCGGGGAGCTGTTTTTT
TRBV6-5	TRBJ1-4	TRBD1	few	CASSYSFWTGNEKLFF	TGTGCCAGCAGTTACTCCTTCTGGACAGGGAATGAAAAACTGTTTTTT
TRBV20-1	TRBJ1-6	-	medium-sized	CSASPGTGNSPLHF	TGCAGTGCTAGCCCCGGGACGGGGAATTCACCCCTCCACTTT
TRBV20-1	TRBJ2-1	TRBD1	many	CSARDSGRGSHEQFF	TGCAGTGCTAGAGATTCTGGCAGGGGGTCCCATGAGCAGTTCTTC
TRBV15	TRBJ2-3	TRBD2	few	CATRSRTREQSDTQYF	TGTGCCACCAGAAGCCGGACTAGAGAACAGTCAGATACGCAGTATTTT
TRBV6-1	TRBJ1-1	-	large	CASSEAQRRAFF	TGTGCCAGCAGTGAAGCTCAAAGGCGAGCTTTCTTT
TRBV11-3	TRBJ2-2	TRBD1	medium-sized	CASSYGTVNTGELFF	TGTGCCAGCAGCTACGGGACAGTGAACACCGGGGAGCTGTTTTTT
TRBV6-1	TRBJ2-5	-	medium-sized	CASSTTVVAQYF	TGTGCCAGCTCGACTACCGTCGTGGCCCAGTACTTC
TRBV28	TRBJ1-2	TRBD1	large	CASSETGFYGYTF	TGTGCCAGCAGCGAGACAGGGTTCTATGGCTACACCTTC
TRBV5-1	TRBJ2-1	-	medium-sized	CASSVRGGDEQFF	TGCGCCAGCAGCGTCCGGGGCGGCGATGAGCAGTTCTTC
TRBV20-1	TRBJ1-1	TRBD1	medium-sized	CSATGGVTGAFF	TGCAGCGCTACAGGGGGAGTTACCGGAGCTTTCTTT
TRBV20-1	TRBJ2-5	TRBD2	many	CSAGEVVAGVPETQYF	TGCAGTGCCGGAGAGGTAGTAGCGGGAGTCCCAGAGACCCAGTACTTC
TRBV19	TRBJ2-2	-	medium-sized	CASSPLDRNTGELFF	TGTGCCAGTAGTCCCCTGGACAGGAACACCGGGGAGCTGTTTTTT
TRBV2	TRBJ2-3	TRBD2	medium-sized	CASHGGSLGADTQYF	TGTGCCTCTCACGGGGGGTCGCTGGGCGCAGATACGCAGTATTTT
TRBV9	TRBJ2-5	-	many	CASSPPTDQETQYF	TGTGCCAGCAGCCCGCCGACGGACCAAGAGACCCAGTACTTC
TRBV10-2	TRBJ2-3	-	medium-sized	CASSESRSTDTQYF	TGCGCCAGCAGTGAGTCAAGAAGCACAGATACGCAGTATTTT
TRBV6-1	TRBJ1-2	TRBD1	-	CASSEDGTATYGYTF	TGTGCCAGCAGTGAAGATGGGACAGCGACCTATGGCTACACCTTC
TRBV6-1	TRBJ1-5	-	medium-sized	CASNKDPFGNQPQHF	TGTGCCAGCAATAAGGACCCTTTCGGCAATCAGCCCCAGCATTTT
TRBV15	TRBJ2-3	TRBD2	medium-sized	CATSSRTSEQSDTQYF	TGTGCCACCAGCAGCCGGACTAGCGAACAGTCAGATACGCAGTATTTT
TRBV5-1	TRBJ2-3	-	medium-sized	CASSEGSRTDTQYF	TGCGCCAGCAGCGAGGGGTCGAGGACAGATACGCAGTATTTT
TRBV27	TRBJ1-1	-	medium-sized	CASSHTTGGTEAFF	TGTGCCAGCAGTCACACGACAGGTGGGACTGAAGCTTTCTTT
TRBV9	TRBJ2-5	TRBD2	many	CASSARTSGGQETQYF	TGTGCCAGCAGCGCCCGGACTAGCGGGGGCCAAGAGACCCAGTACTTC
TRBV20-1	TRBJ2-1	TRBD1	-	CSANRDRGNNYNEQFF	TGCAGTGCTAATAGGGACAGGGGTAATAACTACAATGAGCAGTTCTTC
TRBV19	TRBJ2-4	-	many	CASSTNDEVNIQYF	TGTGCCAGTAGTACCAACGACGAGGTAAACATTCAGTACTTC
TRBV7-8	TRBJ2-5	TRBD2	few	CASSLWNIRGGGTQYF	TGTGCCAGCAGCTTATGGAATATAAGGGGCGGGGGGACCCAGTACTTC
TRBV6-1	TRBJ1-1	-	large	CASSFGGTSTEAFF	TGTGCCAGCAGTTTCGGAGGGACGAGCACTGAAGCTTTCTTT
TRBV5-1	TRBJ2-1	TRBD2	medium-sized	CASSPGTSSFEQFF	TGCGCCAGCAGCCCGGGGACTAGCTCTTTTGAGCAGTTCTTC
TRBV9	TRBJ2-5	TRBD1	many	CASSAGTGRQETQYF	TGTGCCAGCAGCGCGGGGACAGGGAGGCAGGAGACCCAGTACTTC
TRBV27	TRBJ1-5	TRBD1	few	CASSLAAGQGSNQPQHF	TGTGCCAGCAGCTTAGCTGCTGGACAGGGCAGCAATCAGCCCCAGCATTTC
TRBV6-4	TRBJ2-2	TRBD2	medium-sized	CASSAASGVTGELFF	TGTGCCAGCAGTGCGGCTAGCGGGGTCACCGGGGAGCTGTTTTTT
TRBV20-1	TRBJ1-5	-	many	CSAPTDYNQPQHF	TGCAGTGCTCCGACGGATTACAATCAGCCCCAGCATTTT
TRBV9	TRBJ2-7	TRBD1	-	CASSVGQGRRQHF	TGTGCCAGCAGCGTAGGACAGGGCCGACGACAGCACTTC
TRBV18	TRBJ1-5	TRBD1	many	CASSPLLGRGRSGNQPQHF	TGTGCCAGCTCACCGTTGCTAGGCAGGGGGCGTTCCGGCAATCAGCCCCAGCATTTT
TRBV18	TRBJ2-1	-	-	CASSPPAKRGKPSYNEQFF	TGTGCCAGCTCACCACCGGCGAAGAGGGGAAAACCCTCGTACAATGAGCAGTTCTTC
TRBV12-3/TRBV12-4	TRBJ2-7	-	large	CASSFLDYEQYF	TGTGCCAGCAGTTTTCTAGACTACGAGCAGTACTTC
TRBV28	TRBJ1-5	-	few	CASRGAAETQHF	TGTGCCAGCAGGGGGGCGGCGGAGACCCAGCATTTT
TRBV6-1	TRBJ1-2	TRBD1	large	CASSLPPGQGGGYTF	TGTGCCAGCAGTCTCCCCCCGGGACAGGGAGGAGGCTACACCTTC
TRBV10-3	TRBJ2-1	-	few	CAISESVASLSDEQFF	TGTGCCATCAGTGAGTCGGTCGCTAGCTTAAGTGATGAGCAGTTCTTC
TRBV6-1	TRBJ2-1	-	few	CANSEASPSNEQFF	TGCGCCAACAGTGAAGCGTCGCCCTCCAATGAGCAGTTCTTC
TRBV20-1	TRBJ1-5	-	medium-sized	CSAGGRGQPQHF	TGCAGTGCTGGGGGGCGGGGCCAGCCCCAGCATTTT
TRBV5-4	TRBJ1-1	-	many	CASSSGKNTEAFF	TGTGCCAGCAGCTCCGGGAAGAACACTGAAGCTTTCTTT
TRBV6-1	TRBJ2-1	-	large	CASSEASPANEQFF	TGTGCCAGCAGTGAAGCGTCGCCCGCCAATGAGCAGTTCTTC
TRBV7-9	TRBJ1-6	-	many	CASSLEPGAYSPLHF	TGTGCCAGCAGCTTAGAACCAGGGGCTTATTCACCCCTCCACTTT
TRBV9	TRBJ1-6	TRBD1	many	CASSARDRYNSPLHF	TGTGCCAGCAGCGCCCGGGACAGATATAATTCACCCCTCCACTTT
TRBV20-1	TRBJ2-3	TRBD2	-	CSAGLAGLTDTQYF	TGCAGTGCCGGACTAGCGGGACTCACAGATACGCAGTATTTT
TRBV7-9	TRBJ2-5	-	few	CASRPYDTSRGQETQYF	TGTGCCAGCAGGCCTTACGACACCTCCCGAGGGCAAGAGACCCAGTACTTC
TRBV5-5	TRBJ1-5	-	many	CASSLGRTAQYSNQPQHF	TGTGCCAGCAGCTTGGGTCGGACAGCGCAATATAGCAATCAGCCCCAGCATTTT
TRBV19	TRBJ1-1	-	medium-sized	CASSIGGNTEAFF	TGTGCCAGTAGTATCGGGGGGAACACTGAAGCTTTCTTT
TRBV27	TRBJ1-5	-	medium-sized	CASSFGGLDQPQHF	TGTGCCAGCAGTTTCGGGGGTCTGGATCAGCCCCAGCATTTT
TRBV15	TRBJ1-3	-	medium-sized	CATSKVRQAPSGNTIYF	TGTGCCACCAGCAAGGTTCGGCAGGCTCCCTCTGGAAACACCATATATTTT
TRBV11-3	TRBJ2-2	-	-	CASPCGGLTGELFF	TGTGCCAGCCCGTGCGGGGGCCTCACCGGGGAGCTGTTTTTT
TRBV12-3/TRBV12-4	TRBJ2-1	TRBD1	large	CASSTTGEYGNEQFF	TGTGCCAGCAGCACCACAGGGGAGTATGGGAATGAGCAGTTCTTC
TRBV18	TRBJ2-6	-	many	CASSPKTGYSGANVLTF	TGTGCCAGCTCACCCAAGACAGGATACTCTGGGGCCAACGTCCTGACTTTC
TRBV19	TRBJ2-7	-	medium-sized	CASQGGDGVSYEQYF	TGTGCCAGTCAAGGGGGGGACGGAGTATCCTACGAGCAGTACTTC
TRBV5-1	TRBJ2-1	TRBD1	once	CASTGTGYNEQFF	TGCGCCAGCACTGGGACAGGCTACAATGAGCAGTTCTTC
TRBV9	TRBJ1-1	-	-	CASSVSRDYTESFF	TGTGCCAGCAGCGTAAGCAGGGACTACACTGAATCTTTCTTT
TRBV7-7	TRBJ1-2	-	medium-sized	CASSPLAGLGGYTF	TGTGCCAGCAGCCCGCTGGCGGGGTTAGGCGGCTACACCTTC
TRBV4-2	TRBJ2-1	TRBD2	many	CASSQEGTSGYNKQFF	TGTGCCAGCAGCCAAGAAGGTACTAGCGGGTACAATAAGCAGTTCTTC
TRBV12-3/TRBV12-4	TRBJ1-1	-	-	CASSLLSIINTEAFF	TGTGCCAGCAGCCTTCTGTCTATAATTAACACTGAAGCTTTCTTT
TRBV11-2	TRBJ1-2	-	-	CASSLGSGYYGYTF	TGTGCCAGCAGCTTAGGATCAGGGTACTATGGCTACACCTTC